This record covers a single TCR beta chain. Antigen specificity is unknown. Sequencing used immunoSEQ multiplex PCR; TCRdb keeps in-frame clones, though not all of them. The table shows 150,000 or so clones, with over 90% occurring only once. This sample was included in a study of T cell responses to AZD1222 COVID-19 vaccine. Study-level points and caveats: At study baseline, merely a handful of AZD1222 recipients were seropositive.

CDR3 size: 15 residues. Germline V gene lookup returns CDR1 LGHNA and CDR2 YSLEER. Between the trimmed V and J ends, which lost 6 bases and 1 base, there was a span of 15 bases. The sample consisted of peripheral blood, taken 28 days after the second AZD1222 dose. This clonotype was obtained from an adult who received the AZD1222 COVID-19 vaccine. The chain employs TRBV4-3 and TRBJ1-1, with D perhaps TRBD1 (6 bases). For the CDR3, the DNA is TGCGCCAGCAGAACTTCATCCAGGGGGAACACTGAAGCTTTCTTT. This gives the protein CASRTSSRGNTEAFF.